This T cell receptor beta chain derives from a study of human T cells and chemical hapten exposure. About the study: The patients, most of them female, presented with alopecia areata, totalis or universalis.

Time point given: patch test 2, 6 weeks after DPC sensitization. Treatment: therapeutic diphenylcyclopropenone sensitization with weekly scalp DPC. Study-wide points: Following DPC sensitization, TCRs present above 1 in 1000 frequency showed no change.

Germline CDR1 SGHTA, CDR2 FQGTGA. The CDR3 has 13 amino acids. TCRdb used MiXCR to reprocess the RACE reads, holding one entry per CDR3 protein. The sample yields under 450,000 distinct CDR3 sequences, about 6% seen once. The sample holds many counts of this clonotype. Its target is unknown. One end of the junction fails to match germline, which may point to a read error. V gene TRBV7-3 combines with J gene TRBJ1-3; no firm D call. The receptor was derived from a woman younger than 35 with alopecia areata. Some clones in this sample may be carry-over from other donors' samples. The source was whole blood, collected in connection with sensitization to the hapten diphenylcyclopropenone (DPC). CDR3 sequence reads: CASSSLVGDTIYF. The CDR3 DNA is TGTGCCAGCAGCTCCCTCGTTGGAGACACCATATATTTT.